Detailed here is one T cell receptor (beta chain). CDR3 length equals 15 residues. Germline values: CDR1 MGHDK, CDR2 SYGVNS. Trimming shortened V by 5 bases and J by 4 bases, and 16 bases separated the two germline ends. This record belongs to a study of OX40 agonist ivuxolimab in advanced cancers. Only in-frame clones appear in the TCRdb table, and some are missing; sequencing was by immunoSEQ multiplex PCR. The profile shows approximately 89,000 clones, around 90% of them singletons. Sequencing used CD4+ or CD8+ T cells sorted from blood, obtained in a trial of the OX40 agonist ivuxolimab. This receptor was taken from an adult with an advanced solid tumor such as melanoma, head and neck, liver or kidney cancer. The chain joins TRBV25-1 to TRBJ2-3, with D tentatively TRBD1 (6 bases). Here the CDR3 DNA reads TGTGCCAGCAGTACCGGGACACGAAGGGCAGATACGCAGTATTTT. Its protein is CASSTGTRRADTQYF.